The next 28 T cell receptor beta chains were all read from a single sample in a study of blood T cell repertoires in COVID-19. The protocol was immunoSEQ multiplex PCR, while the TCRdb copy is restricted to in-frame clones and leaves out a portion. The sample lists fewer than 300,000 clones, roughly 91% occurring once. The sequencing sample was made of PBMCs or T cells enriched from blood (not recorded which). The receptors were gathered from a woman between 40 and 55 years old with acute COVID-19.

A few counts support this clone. The CDR3 coding sequence is TGTGCCAGCAGCCCTCCAGGGGTTCGGCAGTATTTT. It is translated as CASSPPGVRQYF. The chain carries TRBV4-2 and TRBJ2-3; tentative D call: TRBD1 (6 bases). CDR1 is LGHNA and CDR2 is YNFKEQ in the germline V gene. The V end lost 4 bases, the J end lost 11 bases, and 13 bases lay between the germline ends. This CDR3 region has 12 residues.

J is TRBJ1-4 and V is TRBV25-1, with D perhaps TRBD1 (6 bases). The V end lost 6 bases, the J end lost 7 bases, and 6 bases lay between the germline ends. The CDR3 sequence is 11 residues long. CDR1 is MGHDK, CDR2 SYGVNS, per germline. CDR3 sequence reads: CASRQGEKLFF. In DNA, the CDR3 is TGTGCCAGCAGACAGGGTGAAAAACTGTTTTTT. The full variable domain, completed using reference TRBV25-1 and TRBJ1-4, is EADIYQTPRYLVIGTGKKITLECSQTMGHDKMYWYQQDPGMELHLIHYSYGVNSTEKGDLSSESTVSRIRTEHFPLTLESARPSHTSQYLCASRQGEKLFFGSGTQLSVL.

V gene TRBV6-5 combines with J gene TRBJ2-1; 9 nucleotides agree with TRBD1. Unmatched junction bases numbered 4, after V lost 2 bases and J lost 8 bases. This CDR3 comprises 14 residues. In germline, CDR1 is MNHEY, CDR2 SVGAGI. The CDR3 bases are TGTGCCAGCAGTTACAGGACAGGGGAGTATGAGCAGTTCTTC. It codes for CASSYRTGEYEQFF.

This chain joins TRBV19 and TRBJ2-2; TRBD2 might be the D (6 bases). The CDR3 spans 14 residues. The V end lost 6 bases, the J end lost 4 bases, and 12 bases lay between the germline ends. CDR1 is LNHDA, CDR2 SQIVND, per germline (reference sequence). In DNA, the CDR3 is TGTGCCAGTAGAGAGCAGGGAGGCACCGGGGAGCTGTTTTTT. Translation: CASREQGGTGELFF.

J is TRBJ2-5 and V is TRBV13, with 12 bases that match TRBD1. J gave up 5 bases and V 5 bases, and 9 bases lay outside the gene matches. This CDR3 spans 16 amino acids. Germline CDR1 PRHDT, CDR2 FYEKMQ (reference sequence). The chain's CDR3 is CASSPRGTGGSETQYF. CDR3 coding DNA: TGTGCCAGCAGCCCTAGGGGGACAGGGGGCTCGGAGACCCAGTACTTC. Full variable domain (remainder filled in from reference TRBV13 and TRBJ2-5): AAGVIQSPRHLIKEKRETATLKCYPIPRHDTVYWYQQGPGQDPQFLISFYEKMQSDKGSIPDRFSAQQFSDYHSELNMSSLELGDSALYFCASSPRGTGGSETQYFGPGTRLLVL.

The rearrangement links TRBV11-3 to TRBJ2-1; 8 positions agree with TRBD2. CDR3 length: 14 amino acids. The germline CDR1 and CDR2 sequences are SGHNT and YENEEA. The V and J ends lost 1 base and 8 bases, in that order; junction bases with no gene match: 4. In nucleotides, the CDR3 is TGTGCCAGCAGCTTAGCGGGAGCGGGGGATGAGCAGTTCTTC. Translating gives CASSLAGAGDEQFF. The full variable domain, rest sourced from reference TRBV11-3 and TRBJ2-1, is EAGVVQSPRYKIIEKKQPVAFWCNPISGHNTLYWYLQNLGQGPELLIRYENEEAVDDSQLPKDRFSAERLKGVDSTLKIQPAELGDSAVYLCASSLAGAGDEQFFGPGTRLTVL.

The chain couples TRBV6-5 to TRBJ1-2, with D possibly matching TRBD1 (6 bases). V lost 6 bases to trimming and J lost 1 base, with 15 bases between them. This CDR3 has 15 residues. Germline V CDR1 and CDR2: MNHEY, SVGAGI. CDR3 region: CASRPVTGINYGYTF. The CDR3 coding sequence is TGTGCCAGCAGACCTGTGACAGGAATTAACTATGGCTACACCTTC.

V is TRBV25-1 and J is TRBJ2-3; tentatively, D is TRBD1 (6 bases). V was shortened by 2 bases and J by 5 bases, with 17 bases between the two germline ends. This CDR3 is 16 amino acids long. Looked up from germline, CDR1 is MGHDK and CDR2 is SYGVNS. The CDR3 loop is CASSETGFSALDTQYF. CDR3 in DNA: TGTGCCAGCAGTGAAACAGGGTTTTCCGCCTTAGATACGCAGTATTTT.

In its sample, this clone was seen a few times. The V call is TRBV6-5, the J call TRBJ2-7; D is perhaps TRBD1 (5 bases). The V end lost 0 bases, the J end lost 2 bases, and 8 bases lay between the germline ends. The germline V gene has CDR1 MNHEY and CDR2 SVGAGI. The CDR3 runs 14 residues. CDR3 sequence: CASSYSQETYEQYF. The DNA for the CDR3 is TGTGCCAGCAGTTACTCACAGGAAACCTACGAGCAGTACTTC.

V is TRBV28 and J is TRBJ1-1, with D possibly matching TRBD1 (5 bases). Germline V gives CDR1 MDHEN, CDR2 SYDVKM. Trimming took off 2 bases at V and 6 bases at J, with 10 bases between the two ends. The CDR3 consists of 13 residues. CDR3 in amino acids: CASSLRGEAEAFF. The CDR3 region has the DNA TGTGCCAGCAGTTTACGGGGGGAAGCTGAAGCTTTCTTT.

This CDR3 reads CSASWGTGGNTIYF. The CDR3 region has the DNA TGCAGTGCTAGTTGGGGGACAGGCGGAAACACCATATATTTT. The chain couples TRBV20-1 to TRBJ1-3; 8 bases are a match to TRBD1. This CDR3 contains 14 residues. The germline gives CDR1 DFQATT, CDR2 SNEGSKA (reference sequence). Germline trimming cut 3 bases from V and 4 bases from J; bases unmatched to any gene: 5.

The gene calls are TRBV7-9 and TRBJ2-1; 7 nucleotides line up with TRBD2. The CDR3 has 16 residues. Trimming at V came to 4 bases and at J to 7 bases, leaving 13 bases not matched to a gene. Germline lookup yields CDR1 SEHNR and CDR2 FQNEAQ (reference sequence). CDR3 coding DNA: TGTGCCAGCAGCTATTCCTTCATTAGCGGGCCGAATGAGCAGTTCTTC. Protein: CASSYSFISGPNEQFF.

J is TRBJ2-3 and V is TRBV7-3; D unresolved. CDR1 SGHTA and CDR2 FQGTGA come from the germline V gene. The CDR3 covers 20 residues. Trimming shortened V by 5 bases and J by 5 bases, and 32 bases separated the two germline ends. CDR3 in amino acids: CASSPSGLVFGSYVRDTQYF. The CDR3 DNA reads TGTGCCAGCAGCCCCTCGGGTCTCGTGTTTGGGTCTTATGTGAGAGATACGCAGTATTTT.

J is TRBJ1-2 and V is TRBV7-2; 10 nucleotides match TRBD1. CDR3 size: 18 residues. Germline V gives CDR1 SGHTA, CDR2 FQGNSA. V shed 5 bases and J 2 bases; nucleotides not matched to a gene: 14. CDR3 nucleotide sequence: TGTGCCAGCAGCAGAGACAGGGGGCTCCGTTTATACAACTATGGCTACACCTTC. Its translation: CASSRDRGLRLYNYGYTF.

CDR3 loop: CASSLPWTGPRIGNEKLFF. The CDR3 nucleotides are TGCGCCAGCAGCTTGCCCTGGACAGGACCACGGATCGGGAATGAAAAACTGTTTTTT. This sequence joins TRBV5-1 and TRBJ1-4, with 7 nucleotides matching TRBD1. Per germline, CDR1 SGHRS and CDR2 YFSETQ. There are 19 residues in the CDR3. The V and J ends lost 1 base and 5 bases, in that order; junction bases with no gene match: 17.

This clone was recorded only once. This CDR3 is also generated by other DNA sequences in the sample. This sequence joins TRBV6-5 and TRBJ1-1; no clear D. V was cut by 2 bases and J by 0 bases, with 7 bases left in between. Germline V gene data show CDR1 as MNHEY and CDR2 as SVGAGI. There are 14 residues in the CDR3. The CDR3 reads CASSYGTMNTEAFF. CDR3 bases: TGTGCCAGCAGTTACGGTACTATGAACACTGAAGCTTTCTTT.

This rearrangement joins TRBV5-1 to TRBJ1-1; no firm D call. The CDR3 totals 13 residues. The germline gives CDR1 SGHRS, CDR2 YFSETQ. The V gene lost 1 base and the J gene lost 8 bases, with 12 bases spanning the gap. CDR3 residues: CASSLSVTREAFF. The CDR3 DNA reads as TGCGCCAGCAGCTTGTCCGTCACTAGGGAAGCTTTCTTT.

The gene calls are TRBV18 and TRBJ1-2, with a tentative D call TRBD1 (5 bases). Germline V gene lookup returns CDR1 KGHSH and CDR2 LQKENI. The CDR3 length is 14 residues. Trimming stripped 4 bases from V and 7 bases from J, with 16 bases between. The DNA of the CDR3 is TGTGCCAGCTCACTTCTCCAGGGTGCTGGTGGCTACACCTTC. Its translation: CASSLLQGAGGYTF.

The DNA for the CDR3 is TGTGCCAGCAACCAACAGGGGGGGCACACTGAAGCTTTCTTT. Protein sequence: CASNQQGGHTEAFF. This chain links TRBV9 with TRBJ1-1; TRBD1 matches 8 bases. CDR1 is SGDLS and CDR2 is YYNGEE in the germline V gene. The CDR3 is 14 residues long. V lost 6 bases, J lost 3 bases, and 7 bases stayed unmatched.

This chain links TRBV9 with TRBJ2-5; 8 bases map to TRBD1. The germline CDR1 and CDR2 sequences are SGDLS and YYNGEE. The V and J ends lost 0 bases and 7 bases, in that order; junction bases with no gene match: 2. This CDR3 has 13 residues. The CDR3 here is CASSVEGTGTQYF. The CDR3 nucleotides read TGTGCCAGCAGCGTAGAAGGGACAGGGACCCAGTACTTC.

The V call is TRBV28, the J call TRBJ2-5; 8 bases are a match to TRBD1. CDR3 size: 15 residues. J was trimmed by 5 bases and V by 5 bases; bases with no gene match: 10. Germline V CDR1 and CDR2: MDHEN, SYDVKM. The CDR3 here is CASSPPDRDQETQYF. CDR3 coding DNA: TGTGCCAGCAGTCCCCCGGACAGGGATCAGGAGACCCAGTACTTC.

CDR3 residues: CASSLRQDSPLHF. For the CDR3, the DNA is TGTGCCAGCAGCTTGAGGCAGGATTCACCCCTCCACTTT. V and J are TRBV5-5 and TRBJ1-6, with no clear D. The CDR3 has 13 residues. V lost 1 base, J lost 8 bases, and 7 bases lay in between. Germline V gene lookup returns CDR1 SGHKS and CDR2 YYEKEE (reference sequence).

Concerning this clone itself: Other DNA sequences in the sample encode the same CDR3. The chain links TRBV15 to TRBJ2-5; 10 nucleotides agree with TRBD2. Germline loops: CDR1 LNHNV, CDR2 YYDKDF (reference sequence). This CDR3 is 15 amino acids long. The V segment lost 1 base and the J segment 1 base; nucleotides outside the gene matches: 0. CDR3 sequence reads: CATSRASGGQETQYF. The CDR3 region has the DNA TGTGCCACCAGCAGAGCTAGCGGGGGCCAAGAGACCCAGTACTTC.

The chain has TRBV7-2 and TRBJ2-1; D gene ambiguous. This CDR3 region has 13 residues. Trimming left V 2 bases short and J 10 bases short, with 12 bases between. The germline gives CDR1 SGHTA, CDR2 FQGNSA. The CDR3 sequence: CASSLPPAGEQFF. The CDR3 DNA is TGTGCCAGCAGCTTACCCCCAGCAGGCGAGCAGTTCTTC.

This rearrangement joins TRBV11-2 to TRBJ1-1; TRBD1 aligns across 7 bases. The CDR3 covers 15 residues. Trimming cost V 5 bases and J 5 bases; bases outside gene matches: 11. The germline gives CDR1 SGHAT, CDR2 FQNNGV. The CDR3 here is CASSPLRGESTEAFF. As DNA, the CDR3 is TGTGCCAGCAGCCCACTCAGGGGGGAGAGTACTGAAGCTTTCTTT.

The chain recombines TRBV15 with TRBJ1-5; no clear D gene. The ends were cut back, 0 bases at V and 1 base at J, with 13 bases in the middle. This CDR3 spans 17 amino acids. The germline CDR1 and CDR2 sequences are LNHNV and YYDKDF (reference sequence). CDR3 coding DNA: TGTGCCACCAGCAGAGATCGTCTGTATTCCAGCAATCAGCCCCAGCATTTT. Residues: CATSRDRLYSSNQPQHF.

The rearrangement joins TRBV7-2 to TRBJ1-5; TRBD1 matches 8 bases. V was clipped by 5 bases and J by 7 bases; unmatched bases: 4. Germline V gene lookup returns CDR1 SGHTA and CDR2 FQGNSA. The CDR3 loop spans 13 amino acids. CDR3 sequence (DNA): TGTGCCAGCAGCATTACAGGGGGGCAGCCCCAGCATTTT. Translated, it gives CASSITGGQPQHF.

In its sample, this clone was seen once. CDR3 nucleotide sequence: TGTGCCAGCAGCCCTCAGGGCGCAACTAATGAAAAACTGTTTTTT. This sequence encodes CASSPQGATNEKLFF. The V and J genes are TRBV9 and TRBJ1-4; D is possibly TRBD1 (5 bases). Trimming pared 4 bases from V and 0 bases from J, leaving 10 bases between. The CDR3 loop spans 15 amino acids. Germline lookup yields CDR1 SGDLS and CDR2 YYNGEE.